Listed below are T cell receptor beta chains from one sample, sequenced in a study of blood T cell repertoires in COVID-19. Profiling relied on immunoSEQ multiplex PCR, and the TCRdb table lists in-frame clones only, not all of them. The repertoire includes roughly 150,000 clones, more than 65% of them detected once, and more than 5.5% sits in the top ten. The sequenced material came from peripheral blood. These receptors were collected from a woman aged 50 to 60 in a cohort sampled during active or convalescent COVID-19. The CDR3 runs from the conserved cysteine through the conserved F or W. The D gene is left open where the match is weak. The listing skips clone size in some rows; elsewhere it reads once, few, many or a size class.

V gene: TRBV12-3/TRBV12-4
D gene: NA
clone size: NA
J gene: TRBJ2-2
CDR3 protein: CASSLANTGELFF
CDR3 DNA: TGTGCCAGCAGTTTGGCCAACACCGGGGAGCTGTTTTTT

V gene: TRBV7-9
D gene: NA
clone size: NA
J gene: TRBJ1-4
CDR3 protein: CASSPGQPATNEKLFF
CDR3 DNA: TGTGCCAGCAGCCCTGGACAGCCTGCAACTAATGAAAAACTGTTTTTT

V gene: TRBV3-1/TRBV3-2
D gene: NA
clone size: once
J gene: TRBJ1-2
CDR3 protein: CASSPSGSYGYTF
CDR3 DNA: TGTGCCAGCAGCCCAAGCGGTAGTTATGGCTACACCTTC

V gene: TRBV10-3
D gene: NA
clone size: NA
J gene: TRBJ1-4
CDR3 protein: CAIGGRPDEKLFF
CDR3 DNA: TGTGCCATCGGGGGCAGGCCTGATGAAAAACTGTTTTTT

V gene: TRBV6-5
D gene: NA
clone size: NA
J gene: TRBJ2-7
CDR3 protein: CASRDSYEQYF
CDR3 DNA: TGTGCCAGCAGGGACAGCTACGAGCAGTACTTC

V gene: TRBV10-2
D gene: TRBD1
clone size: once
J gene: TRBJ1-2
CDR3 protein: CATKQGVEGYTF
CDR3 DNA: TGCGCCACCAAACAGGGGGTGGAAGGCTACACCTTC

V gene: TRBV7-2
D gene: NA
clone size: NA
J gene: TRBJ2-7
CDR3 protein: CASSISGPGYEQYF
CDR3 DNA: TGTGCCAGCAGCATATCTGGGCCAGGGTACGAGCAGTACTTC

V gene: TRBV18
D gene: TRBD1
clone size: once
J gene: TRBJ1-2
CDR3 protein: CASSLGTESYGYTF
CDR3 DNA: TGTGCCAGCTCCCTAGGGACAGAGAGCTATGGCTACACCTTC

V gene: TRBV29-1
D gene: TRBD1
clone size: NA
J gene: TRBJ1-1
CDR3 protein: CSASTGGVGPEAFF
CDR3 DNA: TGCAGCGCCTCGACAGGGGGCGTTGGGCCTGAAGCTTTCTTT

V gene: TRBV4-2
D gene: NA
clone size: NA
J gene: TRBJ2-3
CDR3 protein: CASSQVGGAPDTQYF
CDR3 DNA: TGTGCCAGCAGCCAAGTGGGGGGGGCCCCAGATACGCAGTATTTT

V gene: TRBV18
D gene: TRBD1
clone size: NA
J gene: TRBJ2-1
CDR3 protein: CASSPGTGGYNEQFF
CDR3 DNA: TGTGCCAGCTCACCCGGGACAGGGGGATACAATGAGCAGTTCTTC

V gene: TRBV6-1
D gene: TRBD1
clone size: NA
J gene: TRBJ2-7
CDR3 protein: CASSNRDRDTYEQYF
CDR3 DNA: TGTGCCAGCTCCAACCGGGACAGGGACACTTACGAGCAGTACTTC

V gene: TRBV19
D gene: TRBD2
clone size: NA
J gene: TRBJ2-7
CDR3 protein: CASRTSGTYEQYF
CDR3 DNA: TGTGCCAGTCGGACTAGCGGAACCTACGAGCAGTACTTC

V gene: TRBV3-1/TRBV3-2
D gene: NA
clone size: NA
J gene: TRBJ1-4
CDR3 protein: CASSQAPLQGFPPTNEKLFF
CDR3 DNA: TGTGCCAGCAGCCAAGCTCCGTTACAGGGATTCCCTCCAACTAATGAAAAACTGTTTTTT

V gene: TRBV4-1
D gene: NA
clone size: NA
J gene: TRBJ1-5
CDR3 protein: CASSPSSGPWGGNQPQHF
CDR3 DNA: TGCGCCAGCAGCCCCTCGTCAGGGCCTTGGGGGGGCAATCAGCCCCAGCATTTT

V gene: TRBV15
D gene: TRBD2
clone size: once
J gene: TRBJ2-2
CDR3 protein: CATSWMGTSSYTGELFF
CDR3 DNA: TGTGCCACCAGCTGGATGGGGACTAGCAGTTACACCGGGGAGCTGTTTTTT

V gene: TRBV9
D gene: TRBD2
clone size: NA
J gene: TRBJ2-7
CDR3 protein: CASSVGSGGDHPYEQYF
CDR3 DNA: TGTGCCAGCAGCGTGGGAAGCGGGGGGGATCATCCCTACGAGCAGTACTTC

V gene: TRBV14
D gene: NA
clone size: NA
J gene: TRBJ1-6
CDR3 protein: CASSQDGGTNSPLHF
CDR3 DNA: TGTGCCAGCAGCCAAGACGGCGGGACCAATTCACCCCTCCACTTT

V gene: TRBV28
D gene: TRBD1
clone size: NA
J gene: TRBJ1-2
CDR3 protein: CASRTGEANYGYTF
CDR3 DNA: TGTGCCAGCAGGACAGGGGAAGCTAACTATGGCTACACCTTC

V gene: TRBV10-3
D gene: TRBD1
clone size: NA
J gene: TRBJ2-5
CDR3 protein: CAISATGQQETQYF
CDR3 DNA: TGTGCCATCAGTGCGACGGGACAGCAAGAGACCCAGTACTTC

V gene: TRBV4-2
D gene: TRBD2
clone size: NA
J gene: TRBJ2-2
CDR3 protein: CASSQETSGGELFF
CDR3 DNA: TGTGCCAGCAGCCAAGAAACTAGCGGGGGGGAGCTGTTTTTT

V gene: TRBV7-8
D gene: NA
clone size: NA
J gene: TRBJ1-1
CDR3 protein: CASRATENTEAFF
CDR3 DNA: TGTGCCAGCAGGGCAACAGAGAACACTGAAGCTTTCTTT

V gene: TRBV7-9
D gene: TRBD2
clone size: NA
J gene: TRBJ2-1
CDR3 protein: CASSLVSSGGALEQFF
CDR3 DNA: TGTGCCAGCAGCTTAGTGAGTAGCGGGGGGGCCTTGGAGCAGTTCTTC

V gene: TRBV29-1
D gene: NA
clone size: NA
J gene: TRBJ1-1
CDR3 protein: CSVLREEAFF
CDR3 DNA: TGCAGCGTGCTCAGGGAAGAAGCTTTCTTT

V gene: TRBV6-1
D gene: NA
clone size: NA
J gene: TRBJ1-6
CDR3 protein: CASSEEQGSPLHF
CDR3 DNA: TGTGCCAGCAGTGAAGAACAGGGTTCACCCCTCCACTTT

V gene: TRBV27
D gene: TRBD1
clone size: NA
J gene: TRBJ1-1
CDR3 protein: CASSPQGNGGTEAFF
CDR3 DNA: TGTGCCAGCAGTCCACAGGGGAATGGTGGCACTGAAGCTTTCTTT

V gene: TRBV10-3
D gene: TRBD2
clone size: NA
J gene: TRBJ2-1
CDR3 protein: CAIKAGGDNEQFF
CDR3 DNA: TGTGCCATCAAAGCGGGGGGGGACAATGAGCAGTTCTTC

V gene: TRBV18
D gene: NA
clone size: NA
J gene: TRBJ1-2
CDR3 protein: CASSQLQDGEYYGYTF
CDR3 DNA: TGTGCCAGCTCACAGTTACAGGACGGTGAATACTATGGCTACACCTTC

V gene: TRBV14
D gene: NA
clone size: NA
J gene: TRBJ2-2
CDR3 protein: CASSQVRLVSAGELFF
CDR3 DNA: TGTGCCAGCAGCCAAGTTCGGTTGGTATCGGCCGGGGAGCTGTTTTTT

V gene: TRBV11-2
D gene: NA
clone size: NA
J gene: TRBJ2-5
CDR3 protein: CASSFYPAGYDQETQYF
CDR3 DNA: TGTGCCAGCAGCTTCTATCCGGCAGGATACGACCAAGAGACCCAGTACTTC

V gene: TRBV9
D gene: NA
clone size: NA
J gene: TRBJ2-1
CDR3 protein: CASSSTAGATNEQFF
CDR3 DNA: TGTGCCAGCAGCTCTACTGCGGGGGCGACCAATGAGCAGTTCTTC

V gene: TRBV27
D gene: NA
clone size: NA
J gene: TRBJ2-7
CDR3 protein: CASSLNLGGPGQYF
CDR3 DNA: TGTGCCAGCAGTCTCAACTTGGGGGGGCCTGGGCAGTACTTC

V gene: TRBV4-1
D gene: TRBD2
clone size: NA
J gene: TRBJ2-2
CDR3 protein: CASSQDNSGVANTGELFF
CDR3 DNA: TGCGCCAGCAGCCAAGATAATAGCGGGGTAGCGAACACCGGGGAGCTGTTTTTT

V gene: TRBV15
D gene: TRBD1
clone size: once
J gene: TRBJ1-4
CDR3 protein: CATSRETGGMGEKLFF
CDR3 DNA: TGTGCCACCAGCAGAGAAACAGGGGGAATGGGTGAAAAACTGTTTTTT

V gene: TRBV5-4
D gene: TRBD1
clone size: NA
J gene: TRBJ2-5
CDR3 protein: CASSKQGAWETQYF
CDR3 DNA: TGTGCCAGCAGCAAACAGGGGGCGTGGGAGACCCAGTACTTC

V gene: TRBV5-1
D gene: TRBD1
clone size: NA
J gene: TRBJ1-4
CDR3 protein: CASSFSGQGGATNEKLFF
CDR3 DNA: TGCGCCAGCAGCTTTTCCGGACAGGGGGGTGCAACTAATGAAAAACTGTTTTTT

V gene: TRBV29-1
D gene: TRBD1
clone size: once
J gene: TRBJ2-7
CDR3 protein: CSVEFRDRGYEQYF
CDR3 DNA: TGCAGCGTTGAATTCCGGGACAGGGGCTACGAGCAGTACTTC

V gene: TRBV6-5
D gene: TRBD2
clone size: NA
J gene: TRBJ2-5
CDR3 protein: CASSYSRGAGQETQYF
CDR3 DNA: TGTGCCAGCAGTTACTCGCGGGGGGCGGGACAAGAGACCCAGTACTTC

V gene: TRBV3-1/TRBV3-2
D gene: TRBD1
clone size: NA
J gene: TRBJ1-5
CDR3 protein: CASSNRGGQPQHF
CDR3 DNA: TGTGCCAGCAGCAACAGGGGCGGTCAGCCCCAGCATTTT

V gene: TRBV6-5
D gene: TRBD1
clone size: NA
J gene: TRBJ2-7
CDR3 protein: CASSYNRDRGPEQYF
CDR3 DNA: TGTGCCAGCAGCTATAACCGGGACAGGGGGCCCGAGCAGTACTTC

V gene: TRBV10-1
D gene: TRBD1
clone size: NA
J gene: TRBJ2-3
CDR3 protein: CASSEWQGAVKTSTDTQYF
CDR3 DNA: TGCGCCAGCAGCGAATGGCAGGGGGCCGTAAAAACTAGCACAGATACGCAGTATTTT